This T cell receptor beta chain was sequenced for a study of cytomegalovirus exposure and HLA in healthy donors. Study in general: Roughly 85 million unique TCRs from HLA-typed donors made up an early data release.

PCR involved 60 Vbeta and 13 Jbeta primers. The method was immunoSEQ multiplex PCR; TCRdb's version includes in-frame clones alone and lacks a portion of them. The table records about 120,000 clones, 70% to 80% of them present only once. J gave up 4 bases and V 0 bases, and 9 bases lay outside the gene matches. Germline V gene sequence: CDR1 SGDLS, CDR2 YYNGEE. This CDR3 is 18 amino acids long. A word on this clone: This specimen includes other DNA sequences encoding the same CDR3.

The rearrangement uses TRBV9 and TRBJ2-6; 8 bases match TRBD2. The sequencing input was PBMCs. The receptor's source is a man aged 30 to 39 in good health and CMV-seropositive. CDR3 amino acids: CASSVGVAGRTGANVLTF. CDR3 nucleotide sequence: TGTGCCAGCAGCGTAGGGGTAGCGGGAAGAACGGGGGCCAACGTCCTGACTTTC.